These 30 T cell receptor beta chains were sequenced from one sample in a study of blood T cell repertoires in COVID-19. TCRdb's table, derived via immunoSEQ multiplex PCR, lists solely in-frame clones and lacks some. The profile covers 200,000 to 300,000 clones, with about 90% appearing a single time and around 2.8% taken by the ten largest. Sample: peripheral blood. The receptors stem from a woman aged 25 to 39 who had recovered from COVID-19.

This chain connects TRBV7-9 to TRBJ2-7; D unclear. Per germline, CDR1 SEHNR and CDR2 FQNEAQ (reference sequence). CDR3 length equals 14 residues. The V end was cut by 4 bases, the J end by 4 bases, with 14 bases between. CDR3 DNA sequence: TGTGCCAGCAGCTCTTCAGAAAACTATTACGAGCAGTACTTC. This translates into CASSSSENYYEQYF.

The rearrangement links TRBV28 to TRBJ1-1; maybe TRBD1 (6 bases). Germline-derived CDR1 and CDR2 are MDHEN and SYDVKM. V lost 5 bases to trimming and J lost 5 bases, with 9 bases between them. The CDR3 length is 12 residues. CDR3 loop: CASSTGNTEAFF. CDR3 coding DNA: TGTGCCAGCAGTACAGGGAATACTGAAGCTTTCTTT.

CDR3 protein: CATSPRPAAANTGELFF. The CDR3 DNA is TGTGCCACCAGCCCCCGGCCCGCGGCCGCGAACACCGGGGAGCTGTTTTTT. V is TRBV15 and J is TRBJ2-2; D unresolved. Germline-derived CDR1 and CDR2 are LNHNV and YYDKDF (reference sequence). The CDR3 runs 17 residues. With 5 bases removed from V and 0 bases from J, the gap between germline ends came to 16 bases.

The genes are TRBV18 and TRBJ2-1; D is unresolved. CDR1 KGHSH and CDR2 LQKENI come from the germline V gene. The CDR3 contains 14 residues. With 0 bases removed from V and 4 bases from J, the gap between germline ends came to 7 bases. The CDR3 DNA reads as TGTGCCAGCTCACCACCTAGTTTTTACAATGAGCAGTTCTTC. It specifies CASSPPSFYNEQFF.

The chain uses TRBV11-2 and TRBJ2-2; 12 positions agree with TRBD2. The CDR3 length is 16 residues. J gave up 7 bases and V 3 bases, and 6 bases lay outside the gene matches. CDR1 and CDR2 (germline): SGHAT, FQNNGV. In nucleotides, the CDR3 is TGTGCCAGCAGCTTTGCTAGCGGGGGGGCCGGCGGGGAGCTGTTTTTT. Protein: CASSFASGGAGGELFF.

The chain employs TRBV5-4 and TRBJ2-3; 8 nucleotides match TRBD2. This CDR3 has 18 amino acids. V lost 5 bases to trimming and J lost 6 bases; unmatched junction nucleotides: 20. The V gene's germline CDR1 is SGHNT and CDR2 YYREEE (reference sequence). The CDR3 sequence is CASSNGGGWASGSDTQYF. The CDR3 nucleotides are TGTGCCAGCAGTAATGGGGGAGGGTGGGCTAGCGGGTCGGATACGCAGTATTTT.

This chain uses TRBV19 with TRBJ2-1; 9 bases fit TRBD2. This CDR3 has 16 amino acids. The V segment lost 5 bases and the J segment 7 bases; nucleotides outside the gene matches: 12. Germline V CDR1 and CDR2: LNHDA, SQIVND (reference sequence). DNA of the CDR3: TGTGCCAGTAGTCCTCCCGGGCTAGCGGGGAAGAATGAGCAGTTCTTC. As protein: CASSPPGLAGKNEQFF.

The CDR3 sequence: CASSLAGGQETQYF. CDR3 DNA: TGTGCCAGCAGTCTAGCGGGGGGGCAAGAGACCCAGTACTTC. The chain is built from TRBV6-5 and TRBJ2-5; 12 bases align to TRBD2. V lost 5 bases, J lost 2 bases, and 0 bases stayed unmatched. From germline, CDR1 is MNHEY and CDR2 SVGAGI. This CDR3 comprises 14 residues.

The genes are TRBV5-1 and TRBJ2-1; 14 bases fit TRBD2. The ends lost 4 bases at V and 0 bases at J; junction bases unmatched: 3. Germline CDR1 and CDR2: SGHRS and YFSETQ. This CDR3 has 17 amino acids. CDR3 nucleotide sequence: TGCGCCAGCAGCCCCGGGACTAGCGGGAGCTCCTACAATGAGCAGTTCTTC. Protein: CASSPGTSGSSYNEQFF.

This chain joins TRBV2 and TRBJ2-5; TRBD1 matches 8 bases. After removal of 6 bases from V and 4 bases from J, the junction contained 7 bases not matched to a gene. Germline V CDR1 and CDR2: SNHLY, FYNNEI. The CDR3 loop spans 14 amino acids. DNA for the CDR3: TGTGCCAGCAGAGGGGACAGGTCGGGAGAGACCCAGTACTTC. Its protein is CASRGDRSGETQYF.

This sequence joins TRBV6-5 and TRBJ1-4; no clear D. The CDR3 contains 11 residues. The V and J ends lost 8 bases and 7 bases respectively, with 8 bases between them. The germline V gene encodes CDR1 MNHEY and CDR2 SVGAGI. This CDR3 reads CASAMSEKLFF. DNA of the CDR3: TGTGCCAGCGCCATGAGTGAAAAACTGTTTTTT.

This clone was counted a few times. The chain employs TRBV30 and TRBJ1-2; TRBD1 agrees at 9 bases. Germline CDR1 is GTSNPN and CDR2 is SVGIG (reference sequence). The trim removed 0 bases at V and 4 bases at J, leaving 12 bases unmatched. CDR3 size: 17 residues. The DNA of the CDR3 is TGTGCCTGGAGTGTTACAGGGGGCACCCTCGTCGGCTATGGCTACACCTTC. It encodes CAWSVTGGTLVGYGYTF. The whole variable domain, filled in from reference TRBV30 and TRBJ1-2, reads SQTIHQWPATLVQPVGSPLSLECTVEGTSNPNLYWYRQAAGRGLQLLFYSVGIGQISSEVPQNLSASRPQDRQFILSSKKLLLSDSGFYLCAWSVTGGTLVGYGYTFGSGTRLTVV.

The chain couples TRBV27 to TRBJ1-6, with 10 bases fitting TRBD1. The germline gives CDR1 MNHEY, CDR2 SMNVEV (reference sequence). The CDR3 covers 14 residues. V lost 5 bases to trimming and J lost 8 bases; unmatched junction nucleotides: 3. The CDR3 here is CASSTGTGDSPLHF. CDR3 coding DNA: TGTGCCAGCAGTACCGGGACAGGGGATTCACCCCTCCACTTT.

The rearrangement links TRBV7-2 to TRBJ2-7; 16 bases map to TRBD2. J was trimmed by 7 bases and V by 5 bases; bases with no gene match: 8. The CDR3 spans 16 residues. The germline CDR1 and CDR2 sequences are SGHTA and FQGNSA. CDR3 DNA sequence: TGTGCCAGCAGCCCCCCGGGACTAGCGGGGGGGCCGGAGCAGTACTTC. As protein: CASSPPGLAGGPEQYF. The full variable domain, in which reference TRBV7-2 and TRBJ2-7 provide the parts outside the CDR3, is GAGVSQSPSNKVTEKGKDVELRCDPISGHTALYWYRQSLGQGLEFLIYFQGNSAPDKSGLPSDRFSAERTGGSVSTLTIQRTQQEDSAVYLCASSPPGLAGGPEQYFGPGTRLTVT.

J is TRBJ1-2 and V is TRBV7-2; perhaps TRBD1 as D (6 bases). CDR3 length: 14 amino acids. V was cut by 3 bases and J by 6 bases, with 14 bases left in between. CDR1 is SGHTA, CDR2 FQGNSA, per germline. The CDR3 coding sequence is TGTGCCAGCAGCTTCACCCAGGGGCGCAATGGCTACACCTTC. It translates to CASSFTQGRNGYTF.

In its sample, this clone was seen a few times. V usage is TRBV6-2 or TRBV6-3 and J usage is TRBJ1-1, with D unclear. Germline CDR1 and CDR2: MNHEY and SVGEGT. V shed 2 bases and J shed 5 bases, with 9 bases lying between them. CDR3 length equals 13 residues. The CDR3 nucleotides read TGTGCCAGCAGTTACGCGGAATGGACTGAAGCTTTCTTT. Translating gives CASSYAEWTEAFF.

This clone was seen a single time. The J gene is TRBJ1-2, the V gene TRBV5-1; D is possibly TRBD1 (6 bases). CDR1 is SGHRS and CDR2 is YFSETQ in the germline V gene. Trimming cost V 4 bases and J 2 bases, with 12 bases left between them. This CDR3 region has 14 residues. CDR3 amino acids: CASSQDSRNYGYTF. The CDR3 bases are TGCGCCAGCAGCCAGGACAGTAGGAACTATGGCTACACCTTC.

The V gene is TRBV5-1, the J gene TRBJ1-1; D gene uncertain. Germline CDR1 SGHRS, CDR2 YFSETQ. The CDR3 consists of 14 residues. The V end was cut by 4 bases, the J end by 2 bases, with 12 bases between. DNA for the CDR3: TGCGCCAGCAGCCCCCGGGTAGGCAACACTGAAGCTTTCTTT. Its protein is CASSPRVGNTEAFF.

V and J are TRBV4-1 and TRBJ2-3, with D maybe TRBD2 (5 bases). The V gene's germline CDR1 is MGHRA and CDR2 YSYEKL. This CDR3 is built from 15 residues. V was cut by 2 bases and J by 4 bases, with 13 bases left in between. This CDR3 reads CASSQPNWRADTQYF. The DNA of the CDR3 is TGCGCCAGCAGCCAACCCAACTGGCGGGCAGATACGCAGTATTTT.

The chain combines TRBV9 with TRBJ2-7, with TRBD1 matching 11 bases. Germline-derived CDR1 and CDR2 are SGDLS and YYNGEE. V dropped 2 bases and J dropped 7; count of bases not matched to a gene: 2. CDR3 length equals 13 residues. The CDR3 spells CASSVGQGAEQYF. CDR3 bases: TGTGCCAGCAGCGTCGGACAGGGGGCAGAGCAGTACTTC.

This chain links TRBV12-3 or TRBV12-4 with TRBJ1-1; tentatively, D is TRBD1 (5 bases). The CDR3 is 12 residues long. V gave up 9 bases and J gave up 4 bases, with 12 bases separating them. The DNA for the CDR3 is TGTGCCAGTATTACAGGCGGCACTGAAGCTTTCTTT. It encodes CASITGGTEAFF.

V and J are TRBV7-3 and TRBJ1-3; D is unresolved. Germline CDR1 and CDR2: SGHTA and FQGTGA. Trimming removed 4 bases from V and 2 bases from J, with 6 bases in between. The CDR3 covers 13 residues. This CDR3 is CASSSGAGNTIYF. The CDR3 coding sequence is TGTGCCAGCAGCTCCGGGGCTGGAAACACCATATATTTT. Together with reference TRBV7-3 and TRBJ1-3, the CDR3 gives the full variable domain: GAGVSQTPSNKVTEKGKYVELRCDPISGHTALYWYRQSLGQGPEFLIYFQGTGAADDSGLPNDRFFAVRPEGSVSTLKIQRTERGDSAVYLCASSSGAGNTIYFGEGSWLTVV.

The CDR3 loop reads CASSLGGALYEQYF. The CDR3 bases are TGTGCCAGCAGTCTCGGGGGGGCCCTCTACGAGCAGTACTTC. The chain is built from TRBV6-5 and TRBJ2-7, with 8 nucleotides matching TRBD2. This CDR3 contains 14 residues. CDR1 MNHEY and CDR2 SVGAGI come from the germline V gene. Unmatched junction bases numbered 6, after V lost 5 bases and J lost 3 bases.

V gene TRBV21-1 combines with J gene TRBJ2-2; the D segment call TRBD2 is taken from the table without a DNA check. TRBV21-1 is listed as a pseudogene. The CDR3 has 15 amino acids. CDR3 bases: TGTGCCAGCAGGCTCGCCGGGGGGAACACCGGGGAGCTGTTTTTT. Protein sequence: CASRLAGGNTGELFF.

V gene TRBV4-2 combines with J gene TRBJ1-3; D may be TRBD1 (5 bases). V shed 1 base and J shed 2 bases, with 12 bases lying between them. CDR3 size: 16 residues. Germline V gene data show CDR1 as LGHNA and CDR2 as YNFKEQ. CDR3 sequence reads: CASSQGVRVPGNTIYF. The CDR3 DNA is TGTGCCAGCAGCCAAGGGGTCAGGGTCCCTGGAAACACCATATATTTT.

The chain's CDR3 is CASSSRLAGANTGELFF. The CDR3 nucleotides read TGTGCCAGCAGCTCCCGACTAGCGGGGGCGAACACCGGGGAGCTGTTTTTT. The chain is built from TRBV7-6 and TRBJ2-2; 12 nucleotides agree with TRBD2. V dropped 4 bases and J dropped 0; count of bases not matched to a gene: 3. This CDR3 is built from 17 residues. Germline CDR1 is SGHVS and CDR2 is FNYEAQ.

This chain connects TRBV5-6 to TRBJ2-2; TRBD2 matches 7 bases. CDR1 is SGHDT and CDR2 is YYEEEE in the germline V gene. The length of the CDR3 is 18 residues. Germline trimming cut 5 bases from V and 3 bases from J; bases unmatched to any gene: 16. CDR3 in amino acids: CASSFSLPGLTYTGELFF. In nucleotides, the CDR3 is TGTGCCAGCAGTTTCTCCCTTCCGGGACTAACTTACACCGGGGAGCTGTTTTTT.

In this sample, this clone turned up a few times. The V and J genes are TRBV6-5 and TRBJ2-1; TRBD2 matches 13 bases. This CDR3 has 15 residues. After removal of 7 bases from V and 7 bases from J, the junction contained 7 bases not matched to a gene. Germline V gene data show CDR1 as MNHEY and CDR2 as SVGAGI. The CDR3 is CASTVLAGGQNEQFF. The CDR3 DNA sequence: TGTGCCAGCACCGTACTAGCGGGGGGGCAAAATGAGCAGTTCTTC.

This clone occurred once. The V gene is TRBV2, the J gene TRBJ2-7, with 13 bases lining up with TRBD2. CDR3 length equals 16 residues. Germline V lookup: CDR1 SNHLY, CDR2 FYNNEI. J lost 6 bases, V lost 1 base, and 6 bases had no gene match. In DNA, the CDR3 is TGTGCCAGCAGTGAAGGACTAGCGGGGGGCTTAAGCGAGCAGTACTTC. Encoded protein: CASSEGLAGGLSEQYF.

This sequence joins TRBV5-1 and TRBJ1-4, with D possibly matching TRBD1 (5 bases). V was shortened by 4 bases and J by 6 bases, with 13 bases between the two germline ends. Per germline, CDR1 SGHRS and CDR2 YFSETQ. The length of the CDR3 is 14 residues. The DNA of the CDR3 is TGCGCCAGCAGCCCTGGACAAGCCGATGAAAAACTGTTTTTT. Translation: CASSPGQADEKLFF. The complete variable domain, with remaining parts taken from reference TRBV5-1 and TRBJ1-4, reads KAGVTQTPRYLIKTRGQQVTLSCSPISGHRSVSWYQQTPGQGLQFLFEYFSETQRNKGNFPGRFSGRQFSNSRSEMNVSTLELGDSALYLCASSPGQADEKLFFGSGTQLSVL.